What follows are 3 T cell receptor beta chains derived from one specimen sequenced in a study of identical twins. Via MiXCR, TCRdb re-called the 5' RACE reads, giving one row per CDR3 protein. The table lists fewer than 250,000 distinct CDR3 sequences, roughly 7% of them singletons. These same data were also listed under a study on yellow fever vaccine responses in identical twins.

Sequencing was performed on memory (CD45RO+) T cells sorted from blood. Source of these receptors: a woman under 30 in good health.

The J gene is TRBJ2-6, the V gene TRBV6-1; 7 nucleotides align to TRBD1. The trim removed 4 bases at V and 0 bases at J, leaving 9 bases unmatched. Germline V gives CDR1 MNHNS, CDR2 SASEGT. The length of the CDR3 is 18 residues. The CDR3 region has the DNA TGTGCCAGCAGTGGGACAGGAAAAGGGAACTCTGGGGCCAACGTCCTGACTTTC. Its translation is CASSGTGKGNSGANVLTF.

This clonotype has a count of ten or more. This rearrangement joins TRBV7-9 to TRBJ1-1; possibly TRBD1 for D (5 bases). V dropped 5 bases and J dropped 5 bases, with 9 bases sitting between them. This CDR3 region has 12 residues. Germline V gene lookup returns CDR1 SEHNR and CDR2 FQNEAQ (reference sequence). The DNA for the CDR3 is TGTGCCAGCAGCCAAGGGGAGACTGAAGCTTTCTTT. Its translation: CASSQGETEAFF.

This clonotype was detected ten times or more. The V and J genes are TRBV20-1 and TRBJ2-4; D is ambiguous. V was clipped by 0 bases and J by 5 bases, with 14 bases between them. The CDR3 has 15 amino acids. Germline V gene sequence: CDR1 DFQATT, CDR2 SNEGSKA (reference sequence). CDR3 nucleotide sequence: TGCAGTGCTAGAGATCGTGCAGGCGACCAAAACATTCAGTACTTC. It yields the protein CSARDRAGDQNIQYF.